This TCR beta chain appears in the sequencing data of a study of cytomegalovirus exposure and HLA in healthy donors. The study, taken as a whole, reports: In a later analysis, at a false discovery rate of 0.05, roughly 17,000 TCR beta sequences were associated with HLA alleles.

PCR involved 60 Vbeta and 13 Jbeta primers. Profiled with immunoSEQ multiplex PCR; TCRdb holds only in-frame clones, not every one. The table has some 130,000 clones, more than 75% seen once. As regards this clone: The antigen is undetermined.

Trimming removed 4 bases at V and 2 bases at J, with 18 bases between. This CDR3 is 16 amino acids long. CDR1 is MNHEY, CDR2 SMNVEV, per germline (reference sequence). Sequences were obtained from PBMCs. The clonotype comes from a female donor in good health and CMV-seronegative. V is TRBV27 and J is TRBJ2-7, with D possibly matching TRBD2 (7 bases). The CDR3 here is CASSSNGGGVPYEQYF. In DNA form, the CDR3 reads TGTGCCAGCAGTTCTAATGGCGGGGGCGTACCCTACGAGCAGTACTTC.